The 20 T cell receptor beta chains presented below share a single source sample, sequenced in a study of CD8+CD57+ T cells in acquired aplastic anemia. CDR3 and TCR beta VDJ profiling relied on genomic DNA as the template. A single record per CDR3 protein comes from TCRdb applying MiXCR to the reads. The profile shows approximately 300,000 distinct CDR3 sequences, 45% to 65% of them singletons. Previously, flow cytometry had revealed CD8+CD57+ cell expansion in the patients chosen for sequencing. The specimen was sorted CD4+, CD8+, or CD8+CD57+ T cells (not recorded which) from PBMCs. These receptor sequences come from a human donor with aplastic anemia.

The V and J genes are TRBV6-5 and TRBJ2-5; no clear D. CDR1 and CDR2 (germline): MNHEY, SVGAGI. V lost 6 bases to trimming and J lost 2 bases, with 13 bases between them. This CDR3 contains 14 residues. The CDR3 loop is CASSLVWGQETQYF. DNA for the CDR3: TGTGCCAGCAGCTTGGTTTGGGGACAAGAGACCCAGTACTTC.

J is TRBJ2-7 and V is TRBV20-1; TRBD1 agrees at 7 bases. Germline values: CDR1 DFQATT, CDR2 SNEGSKA (reference sequence). This CDR3 contains 14 residues. Trimming took 0 bases from V and 2 from J; bases not matched to a gene: 4. CDR3 sequence (DNA): TGCAGTGCTAGAGATCGAGGGGGCCCCTACGAGCAGTACTTC. Amino acid sequence: CSARDRGGPYEQYF.

The chain combines TRBV9 with TRBJ2-7; D unresolved. The V end was cut by 0 bases, the J end by 4 bases, with 8 bases between. CDR1 is SGDLS, CDR2 YYNGEE, per germline. CDR3 length: 13 amino acids. The CDR3 sequence: CASSVGFGYEQYF. CDR3 nucleotides: TGTGCCAGCAGCGTAGGTTTCGGATACGAGCAGTACTTC.

A word on this clonotype: A much larger clone is a single base away; this may be a read error. The rearrangement uses TRBV6-6 and TRBJ1-6, with D possibly TRBD1 on 6 matching bases. Germline-derived CDR1 and CDR2 are MNHNY and SVGAGI (reference sequence). The CDR3 covers 14 residues. The CDR3 is CASNTRGTQSPPHF. CDR3 DNA: TGTGCCAGCAACACCAGGGGCACGCAGTCACCCCCCCACTTT.

The gene calls are TRBV7-9 and TRBJ2-7; TRBD2 might be the D (5 bases). Looked up from germline, CDR1 is SEHNR and CDR2 is FQNEAQ (reference sequence). This CDR3 is 15 amino acids long. Trimming took 2 bases from V and 0 from J, leaving 11 bases between them. CDR3 nucleotide sequence: TGTGCCAGCAGCTTAAGGGAGTCACCCTCCTACGAGCAGTACTTC. The encoded protein is CASSLRESPSYEQYF.

This sequence joins TRBV5-6 and TRBJ2-7; D possibly corresponds to TRBD1 (6 bases). In germline, CDR1 is SGHDT, CDR2 YYEEEE. V lost 4 bases to trimming and J lost 1 base, with 15 bases between them. The CDR3 contains 15 residues. Here the CDR3 DNA reads TGTGCCAGCAGCCCTCTGGGGACACTGTCCTACGAGCAGTACTTC. Translated, it gives CASSPLGTLSYEQYF.

V gene TRBV5-8 combines with J gene TRBJ2-7, with TRBD2 as a possible D gene (6 bases). The V gene's germline CDR1 is SGHTS and CDR2 YDEGEE. V lost 1 base, J lost 0 bases, and 14 bases lay in between. The CDR3 sequence is 16 residues long. The CDR3 loop reads CASSLSLAGSSYEQYF. CDR3 in DNA: TGTGCCAGCAGCTTGAGTCTGGCGGGGAGCTCCTACGAGCAGTACTTC.

J is TRBJ1-2 and V is TRBV24-1; no clear D. Germline V gene lookup returns CDR1 KGHDR and CDR2 SFDVKD. This CDR3 contains 14 residues. The germline V and J ends were trimmed by 4 bases and 7 bases, with 15 bases remaining between them. CDR3 coding DNA: TGTGCCACCAGTGACCCAATTCAGGCGGGTGGCTACACCTTC. This gives the protein CATSDPIQAGGYTF.

This clonotype was detected many times. The V gene is TRBV10-3, the J gene TRBJ1-2; 7 bases align to TRBD1. The V gene end was trimmed by 2 bases and the J gene end by 2 bases; junction bases not matched to a gene: 5. The germline V gene has CDR1 ENHRY and CDR2 SYGVKD. This CDR3 region has 15 residues. This CDR3 reads CAISETVQGNYGYTF. DNA for the CDR3: TGTGCCATCAGTGAGACAGTACAGGGGAACTATGGCTACACCTTC.

The DNA of the CDR3 is TGTGCCAGCAGCTTAGCGAGGGACTTGAACACTGAAGCTTTCTTT. It specifies CASSLARDLNTEAFF. The chain recombines TRBV7-9 with TRBJ1-1; maybe TRBD1 (5 bases). Trimming cost V 0 bases and J 0 bases, with 8 bases left between them. CDR3 length: 15 residues. Germline V gene lookup returns CDR1 SEHNR and CDR2 FQNEAQ (reference sequence).

CDR3 in DNA: TGTGCCAGCAGCTACAGTCCCACCGGGGAGCTGTTTTTT. This translates into CASSYSPTGELFF. This chain uses TRBV7-6 with TRBJ2-2; D ambiguous. This CDR3 region has 13 residues. Germline CDR1 is SGHVS and CDR2 is FNYEAQ. V lost 4 bases, J lost 4 bases, and 7 bases lay in between.

The chain recombines TRBV19 with TRBJ2-5, with D possibly TRBD1 on 6 matching bases. CDR3 length: 14 amino acids. Trimming cost V 6 bases and J 4 bases, with 15 bases left between them. Germline V gene sequence: CDR1 LNHDA, CDR2 SQIVND (reference sequence). The CDR3 protein is CASSLRTGRETQYF. CDR3 coding DNA: TGTGCCAGTAGCTTGAGAACAGGGAGAGAGACCCAGTACTTC.

This chain links TRBV24-1 with TRBJ2-5; TRBD1 aligns across 11 bases. Looked up from germline, CDR1 is KGHDR and CDR2 is SFDVKD. This CDR3 region has 15 residues. The junction had 5 bases not matched to a gene; V was cut back by 4 bases and J by 5 bases. The CDR3 nucleotides read TGTGCCACCAGTGAAGCCGGGACAGGGGGGGAGACCCAGTACTTC. It yields the protein CATSEAGTGGETQYF.

J is TRBJ1-1 and V is TRBV7-8; D possibly corresponds to TRBD1 (6 bases). Trimming pared 4 bases from V and 7 bases from J, leaving 13 bases between. Germline CDR1 and CDR2: SGHVS and FQNEAQ. This CDR3 is built from 13 residues. The CDR3 reads CASSWGRGSEAFF. The CDR3 coding sequence is TGTGCCAGCAGCTGGGGGCGAGGCAGTGAAGCTTTCTTT.

This clonotype came up many times. The chain carries TRBV6-5 and TRBJ2-1, with a possible D match to TRBD2 (6 bases). This CDR3 is 14 amino acids long. Trimming shortened V by 7 bases and J by 2 bases, and 12 bases separated the two germline ends. CDR1 is MNHEY, CDR2 SVGAGI, per germline. The CDR3: CASTRRATYNEQFF. The CDR3 DNA is TGTGCCAGCACGCGGAGGGCCACCTACAATGAGCAGTTCTTC.

This rearrangement joins TRBV15 to TRBJ2-5; unclear D gene. The CDR3 totals 13 residues. Germline-derived CDR1 and CDR2 are LNHNV and YYDKDF (reference sequence). With 1 base removed from V and 5 bases from J, the gap between germline ends came to 8 bases. CDR3 sequence reads: CATSRAYLETQYF. The CDR3 region has the DNA TGTGCCACCAGCAGAGCTTATTTGGAGACCCAGTACTTC.

In its sample, this clonotype was seen many times. The chain joins TRBV20-1 to TRBJ2-7; the D gene is possibly TRBD1 (7 bases). This CDR3 has 15 residues. Trimming pared 1 base from V and 6 bases from J, leaving 19 bases between. Germline V gives CDR1 DFQATT, CDR2 SNEGSKA (reference sequence). CDR3 sequence: CSARGSRQGGTEQYF. DNA for the CDR3: TGCAGTGCTAGAGGGTCCCGGCAGGGGGGTACCGAGCAGTACTTC.

This rearrangement joins TRBV10-3 to TRBJ2-5; D unresolved. CDR1 ENHRY and CDR2 SYGVKD come from the germline V gene. V was clipped by 2 bases and J by 9 bases, with 13 bases between them. This CDR3 contains 13 residues. CDR3 nucleotides: TGTGCCATCAGTGAGACTGGTTTGGGGTCCCAGTACTTC. Protein: CAISETGLGSQYF.

This clonotype was seen a handful of times. The chain uses TRBV2 and TRBJ1-5, with a weak D call TRBD1 (5 bases). The CDR3 runs to 13 residues. The V gene's germline CDR1 is SNHLY and CDR2 FYNNEI. The V end was cut by 4 bases, the J end by 5 bases, with 9 bases between. The CDR3 is CASSGAGHQPQHF. For the CDR3, the DNA is TGTGCCAGCAGTGGAGCAGGGCATCAGCCCCAGCATTTT. Filled out from reference TRBV2 and TRBJ1-5, the complete variable domain reads EPEVTQTPSHQVTQMGQEVILRCVPISNHLYFYWYRQILGQKVEFLVSFYNNEISEKSEIFDDQFSVERPDGSNFTLKIRSTKLEDSAMYFCASSGAGHQPQHFGDGTRLSIL.

The chain has TRBV19 and TRBJ1-2; tentatively, D is TRBD1 (6 bases). Germline values: CDR1 LNHDA, CDR2 SQIVND (reference sequence). The CDR3 length is 16 residues. Trimming removed 7 bases from V and 4 bases from J, with 22 bases in between. CDR3 residues: CASKARQAVGFYGYTF. The CDR3 nucleotides read TGTGCCAGTAAAGCAAGACAGGCCGTGGGTTTCTATGGCTACACCTTC. The entire variable domain, with the rest obtained from reference TRBV19 and TRBJ1-2, is as follows: DGGITQSPKYLFRKEGQNVTLSCEQNLNHDAMYWYRQDPGQGLRLIYYSQIVNDFQKGDIAEGYSVSREKKESFPLTVTSAQKNPTAFYLCASKARQAVGFYGYTFGSGTRLTVV.